These 9 T cell receptor beta chains were all obtained from the same sample, sequenced in a study of T cells after yellow fever vaccination. TCRdb fed the 5' RACE reads into MiXCR, producing one record per CDR3 protein. Of some 260,000 distinct CDR3 sequences in the sample, roughly 4.8% were seen once. The input for sequencing was CD4+ T cells sorted from PBMCs, taken on the day of the yellow fever booster vaccination. All receptors derive from a man between 18 and 35 years old who received the YFV17D yellow fever vaccine.

This clonotype occurred a few times. This sequence joins TRBV29-1 and TRBJ2-2, with D tentatively TRBD2 (5 bases). CDR1 and CDR2 from the germline V gene are SQVTM and ANQGSEA. There are 13 residues in the CDR3. The CDR3 is CSASGYNTGELFF. The CDR3 coding sequence is TGCAGTGCGTCGGGATATAACACCGGGGAGCTGTTTTTT.

This clonotype was recorded a few times. The chain recombines TRBV4-1 with TRBJ1-5; a weak D match, TRBD1 (5 bases). Between the trimmed V and J ends, which lost 1 base and 4 bases, there was a span of 23 bases. This CDR3 has 19 residues. Germline CDR1 and CDR2: MGHRA and YSYEKL. CDR3 residues: CASSQVSLLRGAKNQPQHF. For the CDR3, the DNA is TGCGCCAGCAGCCAAGTTTCCCTCCTTAGAGGGGCCAAGAATCAGCCCCAGCATTTT.

The chain recombines TRBV5-1 with TRBJ1-2, with D perhaps matching TRBD1 (6 bases). Germline lookup yields CDR1 SGHRS and CDR2 YFSETQ. Trimming removed 4 bases from V and 5 bases from J, with 18 bases in between. The CDR3 runs to 15 residues. The CDR3 is CASSPEAGTNYGYTF. The CDR3 bases are TGCGCCAGCAGCCCCGAAGCCGGGACAAATTATGGCTACACCTTC.

This clonotype was counted a few times. The rearrangement links TRBV20-1 to TRBJ2-5; maybe TRBD2 (6 bases). Trimming removed 0 bases from V and 7 bases from J, with 21 bases in between. Germline V gene data show CDR1 as DFQATT and CDR2 as SNEGSKA (reference sequence). The CDR3 sequence is 16 residues long. The CDR3, as DNA: TGCAGTGCTAGAGATCCGGGTGGGGGGTTCCTCAGGACCCAGTACTTC. Its translation is CSARDPGGGFLRTQYF.

This clonotype occurred many times. The V and J genes are TRBV5-1 and TRBJ2-1; 8 bases fit TRBD2. The V gene end was trimmed by 0 bases and the J gene end by 5 bases; junction bases not matched to a gene: 7. Germline V gives CDR1 SGHRS, CDR2 YFSETQ. CDR3 size: 16 residues. DNA for the CDR3: TGCGCCAGCAGCTTGGCCGAGCGGGGGTTCCACAATGAGCAGTTCTTC. It encodes CASSLAERGFHNEQFF.

In its sample, this clonotype was seen many times. The chain combines TRBV25-1 with TRBJ2-2; 12 bases are a match to TRBD2. Germline loops: CDR1 MGHDK, CDR2 SYGVNS. After removal of 5 bases from V and 3 bases from J, the junction contained 4 bases not matched to a gene. The CDR3 consists of 16 residues. The CDR3 region is CASSRTSGAHTGELFF. CDR3 coding DNA: TGTGCCAGCAGTAGGACTAGCGGGGCGCACACCGGGGAGCTGTTTTTT.

This clonotype came up a few times. This chain joins TRBV10-3 and TRBJ2-3; 9 bases line up with TRBD2. This CDR3 is 13 amino acids long. CDR1 and CDR2 from the germline V gene are ENHRY and SYGVKD. V gave up 4 bases and J gave up 6 bases; unmatched junction bases: 2. This CDR3 reads CAISVSGGDTQYF. The DNA of the CDR3 is TGTGCCATCAGTGTCAGCGGGGGGGATACGCAGTATTTT.

This chain joins TRBV29-1 and TRBJ1-2; D is undetermined. V was shortened by 4 bases and J by 4 bases, with 16 bases between the two germline ends. Germline lookup yields CDR1 SQVTM and CDR2 ANQGSEA. The CDR3 runs to 14 residues. CDR3 DNA sequence: TGCAGCGTTGGGGAGGGCAGATCGGGCTATGGCTACACCTTC. Translated, it gives CSVGEGRSGYGYTF.

This clonotype was recorded at least ten times. The chain has TRBV11-2 and TRBJ2-2; a weak D match, TRBD1 (5 bases). The germline V and J ends were trimmed by 5 bases and 4 bases, with 14 bases remaining between them. The CDR3 contains 15 residues. Germline V gene lookup returns CDR1 SGHAT and CDR2 FQNNGV. CDR3 loop: CASSPMRQSTGELFF. The CDR3 bases are TGTGCCAGCAGCCCCATGAGACAGTCCACCGGGGAGCTGTTTTTT.